The 6 T cell receptor beta chains reported below all come from one sample, sequenced in a study of T cells in Graves' hyperthyroidism and ophthalmopathy. TCR beta CDR3 sequences were amplified from RNA transcripts. HTBI primers drove first-round RT-PCR of the TCR CDR3. TCRdb re-called the multiplex PCR reads with MiXCR, one entry per CDR3 protein. Seen here are around 56,000 distinct CDR3 sequences, roughly 50% observed once, and the top ten hold about an eighth. What was sequenced was blood. The receptors here all came from a woman in her 30s with Graves' ophthalmopathy.

Points on this clonotype: In this CDR3 the conserved last residue, phenylalanine or tryptophan, is missing, so a read error is likely. The rearrangement links TRBV20-1 to TRBJ2-7; 9 bases match TRBD1. The CDR3 length is 13 residues. Germline CDR1 reads DFQATT; CDR2 reads SNEGSKA (reference sequence). V shed 6 bases and J 2 bases; nucleotides not matched to a gene: 5. CDR3 in amino acids: CSAPDRGAYEQYL. In DNA, the CDR3 is TGCAGTGCCCCCGACAGGGGGGCCTACGAGCAGTACCTC.

This clonotype occurred many times. V and J are TRBV7-9 and TRBJ2-4; D is uncertain. V lost 3 bases and J 0 bases, leaving 6 bases between the germline ends. The CDR3 has 14 residues. Germline CDR1 reads SEHNR; CDR2 reads FQNEAQ (reference sequence). The CDR3, as DNA: TGTGCCAGCAGCTTTGGTCTAGCCAAAAACATTCAGTACTTC. The encoded protein is CASSFGLAKNIQYF.

This chain links TRBV14 with TRBJ1-1; 8 nucleotides line up with TRBD1. The CDR3 is 15 amino acids. The ends lost 3 bases at V and 2 bases at J; junction bases unmatched: 5. Looked up from germline, CDR1 is SGHDN and CDR2 is FVKESK. CDR3 coding DNA: TGTGCCAGCAGCCAGACGGACAGGGAAAACACTGAAGCTTTCTTT. This encodes CASSQTDRENTEAFF.

Note on this clonotype: Germline is not matched at one junction end, which may reflect a read error. The gene calls are TRBV19 and TRBJ1-6; 8 bases match TRBD1. The CDR3 totals 15 residues. CDR1 and CDR2 (germline): LNHDA, SQIVND (reference sequence). Written as DNA, the CDR3 is TGTGCCAGTAGTAAAATTCAGGGGGCCGGTTCGCCCCTCCGCTTT. Amino acids: CASSKIQGAGSPLRF.

This clonotype was detected only a few times. This sequence joins TRBV27 and TRBJ2-2, with 10 positions matching TRBD1. The CDR3 length is 22 residues. Trimming at V came to 2 bases and at J to 4 bases, leaving 22 bases not matched to a gene. Germline lookup yields CDR1 MNHEY and CDR2 SMNVEV (reference sequence). The CDR3, as DNA: TGTGCCAGCAGTTTACGGGCCAGGAGACAGGGGGCAACTTGGACTCCCACCGGGGAGCTGTTTTTT. Its translation: CASSLRARRQGATWTPTGELFF.

The chain employs TRBV11-3 and TRBJ2-5; TRBD1 matches at 7 bases. This CDR3 is built from 11 residues. Germline lookup yields CDR1 SGHNT and CDR2 YENEEA. V lost 8 bases and J lost 3; bases outside the gene matches: 0. The CDR3 here is CASDREETQYF. The CDR3 nucleotides are TGTGCCAGCGACAGGGAAGAGACCCAGTACTTC.